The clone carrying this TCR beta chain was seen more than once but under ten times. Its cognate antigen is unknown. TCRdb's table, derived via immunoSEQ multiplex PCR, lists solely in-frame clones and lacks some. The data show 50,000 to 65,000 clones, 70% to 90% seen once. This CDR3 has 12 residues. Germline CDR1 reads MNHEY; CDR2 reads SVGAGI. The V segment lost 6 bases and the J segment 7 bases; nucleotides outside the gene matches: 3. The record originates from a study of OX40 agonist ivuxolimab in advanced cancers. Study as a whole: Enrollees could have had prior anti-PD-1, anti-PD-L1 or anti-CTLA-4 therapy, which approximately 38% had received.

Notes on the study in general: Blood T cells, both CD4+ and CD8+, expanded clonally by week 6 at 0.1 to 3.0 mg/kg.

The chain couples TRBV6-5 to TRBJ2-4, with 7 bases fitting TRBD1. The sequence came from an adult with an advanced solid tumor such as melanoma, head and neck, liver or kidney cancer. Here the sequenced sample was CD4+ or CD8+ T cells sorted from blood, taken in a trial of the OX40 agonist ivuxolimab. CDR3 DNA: TGTGCCAGCAGCCTGGACAGGAACATTCAGTACTTC. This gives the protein CASSLDRNIQYF.